The following is a T cell receptor (beta chain) sequence with its context. The antigen remains undetermined. Clones were read by immunoSEQ multiplex PCR, and TCRdb kept only the in-frame ones, dropping some. The sample records approximately 600,000 clones, 85% to 95% being singletons. The CDR3 is 14 amino acids. V lost 6 bases to trimming and J lost 0 bases, with 9 bases between them. CDR1 is MDHEN and CDR2 is SYDVKM in the germline V gene. CD45RO-negative, CCR7-positively selected cells formed the naive CD8 fraction, excluding terminally differentiated effector memory CD45RA+ cells. Only Caucasian adults living in Nashville, Tennessee made up the donor group. The data belong to a study of shared clonotypes between healthy human individuals. The study, taken as a whole, reports: Rarefaction showed sorted-subset sequencing was incomplete despite large depth.

The chain recombines TRBV28 with TRBJ2-1; unclear D gene. The receptor's source is a woman in her twenties or thirties in good health. The material sequenced was naive CD8+ T cells sorted from blood. CDR3 in DNA: TGTGCCAGCAGCTTAACTCCCTCCTACAATGAGCAGTTCTTC. This gives the protein CASSLTPSYNEQFF.